Listed below are T cell receptor beta chains from one sample, sequenced in a study of cytomegalovirus exposure and HLA in healthy donors. Clones were read by immunoSEQ multiplex PCR, and TCRdb kept only the in-frame ones, dropping some. The sample has roughly 180,000 clones; over 60% are singletons. Sample: PBMCs. All receptors come from a man aged 45-65 years in good health and CMV-seropositive. Each CDR3 is given with its conserved first and last residue. The order of the fields is D gene, J gene, V gene, clone size, CDR3 protein, CDR3 DNA. D genes are given only for firm matches. A row's size may be missing; if present it is once, few, many or a size class.

>-|TRBJ1-6|TRBV30|few
CAWSPQGGSPLHF
TGTGCCTGGAGTCCCCAGGGAGGTTCACCCCTCCACTTT
>TRBD1|TRBJ1-1|TRBV6-5|-
CASSYSYQGGNTEAFF
TGTGCCAGCAGTTACTCGTACCAGGGGGGCAACACTGAAGCTTTCTTT
>-|TRBJ1-4|TRBV6-5|-
CASSFEGPATNEKLFF
TGTGCCAGCAGTTTTGAGGGCCCGGCAACTAATGAAAAACTGTTTTTT
>TRBD2|TRBJ2-1|TRBV4-1|-
CASSLRTSGGPFNEQFF
TGCGCCAGCAGCCTTAGGACTAGCGGGGGCCCCTTCAATGAGCAGTTCTTC
>TRBD2|TRBJ2-2|TRBV11-2|-
CASSLVALAGGTGELFF
TGTGCCAGCAGCTTAGTTGCACTAGCGGGGGGAACCGGGGAGCTGTTTTTT
>TRBD1|TRBJ1-3|TRBV7-2|-
CASSPQGGRGNTIYF
TGTGCCAGCAGCCCCCAGGGGGGTAGAGGAAACACCATATATTTT
>-|TRBJ2-3|TRBV7-8|-
CASSLARLSNTDTQYF
TGTGCCAGCAGCTTAGCGCGACTTTCGAACACAGATACGCAGTATTTT
>TRBD1|TRBJ1-4|TRBV4-3|-
CASSPTGMNEKLFF
TGCGCCAGCAGCCCGACAGGGATGAATGAAAAACTGTTTTTT
>-|TRBJ2-5|TRBV25-1|-
CASSGSGEETQYF
TGTGCCAGCAGTGGGTCAGGTGAAGAGACCCAGTACTTC
>-|TRBJ2-5|TRBV7-9|-
CASSYKGQGETQYF
TGTGCCAGCAGCTACAAGGGCCAGGGGGAGACCCAGTACTTC
>-|TRBJ2-5|TRBV6-6|few
CASQPRQIIEETQYF
TGTGCCAGCCAGCCACGACAGATTATAGAAGAGACCCAGTACTTC
>TRBD1|TRBJ2-1|TRBV7-9|-
CASSPWDRDNEQFF
TGTGCCAGCAGCCCCTGGGACAGGGATAATGAGCAGTTCTTC
>TRBD2|TRBJ2-3|TRBV27|-
CASSFLAGESDTQYF
TGTGCCAGCAGTTTCCTAGCGGGGGAATCAGATACGCAGTATTTT
>-|TRBJ1-1|TRBV21-1|-
CASSNLSDTEAFF
TGTGCCAGCAGCAACTTGTCGGACACTGAAGCTTTCTTT
>TRBD1|TRBJ2-5|TRBV5-6|-
CASSLGTGGVGETQYF
TGTGCCAGCAGCTTGGGGACAGGGGGCGTGGGAGAGACCCAGTACTTC
>TRBD1|TRBJ2-1|TRBV7-2|-
CASSLRDRGSYNEQFF
TGTGCCAGCAGCTTAAGGGACAGGGGTTCGTACAATGAGCAGTTCTTC
>-|TRBJ1-1|TRBV9|-
CASSVGRVGTEAFF
TGTGCCAGCAGCGTCGGCAGGGTGGGCACTGAAGCTTTCTTT
>TRBD1|TRBJ1-6|TRBV6-1|-
CASSGGDSSNSPLHF
TGTGCCAGCAGTGGGGGGGACAGTTCTAATTCACCCCTCCACTTT
>TRBD1|TRBJ2-5|TRBV7-9|once
CASSSLTDRDQETQYF
TGTGCCAGCAGCTCCCTGACCGACAGGGACCAAGAGACCCAGTACTTC
>TRBD1|TRBJ1-1|TRBV7-2|-
CASSFMTGRTEAFF
TGTGCCAGCAGCTTTATGACAGGGAGAACTGAAGCTTTCTTT
>-|TRBJ1-5|TRBV15|-
CATSRAGYNQPQHF
TGTGCCACCAGCAGAGCCGGTTATAATCAGCCCCAGCATTTT
>TRBD2|TRBJ2-3|TRBV25-1|-
CASQTSGGVDTQYF
TGTGCCAGCCAGACTAGCGGGGGGGTAGATACGCAGTATTTT
>-|TRBJ2-7|TRBV5-1|-
CASSLVGRGSHEQYF
TGCGCCAGCAGCTTGGTGGGTAGGGGGAGCCACGAGCAGTACTTC
>TRBD1|TRBJ2-5|TRBV19|few
CASSQGTGVGETQYF
TGTGCCAGTAGTCAGGGGACAGGGGTAGGAGAGACCCAGTACTTC
>-|TRBJ1-4|TRBV29-1|-
CSVSTTSGKLFF
TGCAGCGTTTCCACCACCTCGGGAAAACTGTTTTTT
>-|TRBJ1-5|TRBV6-1|-
CASSARQGRKNQPQHF
TGTGCCAGCAGTGCCCGCCAGGGCAGGAAGAATCAGCCCCAGCATTTT